This T cell receptor beta chain was captured by sequencing in a study of shared clonotypes between healthy human individuals. Germline loops: CDR1 SEHNR, CDR2 FQNEAQ (reference sequence). V was trimmed by 0 bases and J by 15 bases, leaving 15 bases between them. The CDR3 covers 13 residues. For this clone: Antigen: not known.

Findings and limits, study-wide: Only blood samples were collected, and tissue repertoires likely differ. Against clonotypes common to all four donors, non-shared ones had lower generation probabilities.

Here immunoSEQ multiplex PCR was the method, and the copy in TCRdb shows in-frame clones only, minus some. Seen here are roughly 2.2 million clones, approximately 90% observed once, and the top ten hold around 0.35%. The clonotype comes from a man between 18 and 35 years old in good health. Some clones in this sample may be carry-over from other donors' samples. The specimen was naive CD4+ T cells from PBMCs. The subset denotes: CD45RA+ positively selected. The J gene is TRBJ2-1, the V gene TRBV7-9; no clear D. The DNA for the CDR3 is TGTGCCAGCAGCTTAGCGGAGAATACGAGGACGTTCTTC. Translating it yields CASSLAENTRTFF. The full variable domain, its missing parts supplied by reference TRBV7-9 and TRBJ2-1, is DTGVSQNPRHKITKRGQNVTFRCDPISEHNRLYWYRQTLGQGPEFLTYFQNEAQLEKSRLLSDRFSAERPKGSFSTLEIQRTEQGDSAMYLCASSLAENTRTFFGPGTRLTVL.